Included here is one T cell receptor (beta chain) sequence, with context. Its antigen is still unknown. No quality values exist for individual bases; no much larger clone is one base distant. Reading from cysteine to phenylalanine, the CDR3 counts 13 amino acids. Of all the DNA, just the CDR3 is kept, 39 bases in frame from base 1. Trimming costs V 3 bases and J 3 bases, and their ends lie 11 bases apart. CDR1 and CDR2 were assigned from the germline V gene (reference sequence) as GTSNPN and SVGIG. The sample comes from a study of blood T cell repertoires in COVID-19 (dated by TCRdb to the early 2020s). Some background on the complete study: Samples from collaborators originated in the United States, Italy and Spain and spanned both the acute and convalescent phases of COVID-19. The material from the prospective study consisted of cDNA or gDNA derived from T cells, B-cell-depleted T cells, or PBMCs. The dataset comprised deeply sampled blood TCRbeta repertoires from subjects exposed to, actively infected with, or recovered from COVID-19. The repertoires were made available in a free public database intended to serve as a resource for research on the immune response to SARS-CoV-2. Samples came from the ongoing ImmuneRACE study (first 160 participants) plus 1,254 subjects from 6 global collaborators. The sample metadata nearly always contained a de-identified subject ID, COVID-19 status, age in years and sex. Where available, HLA class I and class II types were obtained from metadata supplied by the sample provider rather than from assay-based typing. Results the study describes overall, beyond this receptor: The quantity of clinical and demographic metadata differed by source and by participant and was supplied without curation.

The immunoSEQ Assay, a bias-controlled multiplex PCR, was used to amplify TCRbeta CDR3 regions from genomic DNA. Turning to the authors' computational methods: Nucleated cell counts per sample were estimated from amplification of reference gene primers within the assay. Sequence reads were collapsed and filtered to measure the absolute abundance of every unique TCRbeta CDR3 rearrangement. For each sample, productive Simpson clonality was calculated by taking the square root of Simpson's diversity index across productive rearrangements. TCRdb obtained this table from immuneACCESS and retained in-frame rearrangements with V and J assigned. These tables miss some clones; where compared with another copy, unresolved V genes account for less than half of the shortfall, and the remainder is unexplained. V, J and clone size are taken as reported in that table, and D and trimming were inferred from the DNA itself. The sample profile shows fewer than 200,000 clones; roughly 80% of them were found once. The ten largest make up approximately 15% of the sample.

Participants in the prospective study were aged about 18 to 89 years, lived in about two dozen United States geographic areas, and enrolled through a virtual design. Cohort assignment in the prospective study relied on participant-reported clinical history from a screening survey and a study questionnaire. For ImmuneRACE Cohort 3, a participant was defined as recovered based on two consecutive negative NP/OP PCR tests, clearance by a healthcare professional, or resolution of symptoms. Each participant in the prospective study had whole blood, serum and a nasopharyngeal or oropharyngeal swab collected by mobile phlebotomists. Participants in the prospective study had the option to provide additional blood draws and questionnaires over a roughly 2-month period. Prospective study blood samples were shipped either frozen or at room temperature before DNA extraction.

The V gene is TRBV30 and the J gene is TRBJ2-5; the D gene is perhaps TRBD1, from 6 matching bases. This receptor was obtained from a woman aged 45-65 years who had recovered from COVID-19. Specimen: PBMCs or T cells enriched from blood (not recorded which). The DNA sequence reads TGTGCCTGGAGCAGGGGCGCAGAAGAGACCCAGTACTTC. It specifies CAWSRGAEETQYF.